Shown below are 6 T cell receptor beta chains from a single sample sequenced in a study of T cell responses to AZD1222 COVID-19 vaccine (dated by TCRdb to the early 2020s). What this sample's time point label stands for: about 28 days (+/-7) after the second vaccine dose. The library was obtained by the immunoSEQ multiplex PCR assay. The table was pulled from immuneACCESS by TCRdb, which kept in-frame rearrangements only. Such tables lose some clones; where checked, under half of the loss comes from unresolved V genes, and the rest has no known cause. The sample table contains about 86,000 clones; only one count was recorded for roughly 87% of them. Clones ranked in the top ten supply 5.3% of the sample. The sample in question was peripheral blood, obtained 28 days after the second AZD1222 dose. Source of these receptors: an adult who received the AZD1222 COVID-19 vaccine.

The chain carries TRBV7-8 and TRBJ1-4, with a weak D call TRBD1 (5 bases). The CDR3 runs to 15 residues. The germline V gene has CDR1 SGHVS and CDR2 FQNEAQ. Trimming pared 6 bases from V and 4 bases from J, leaving 15 bases between. The CDR3 sequence is CASRGGTGNNEKLFF. The CDR3, as DNA: TGTGCCAGCAGGGGGGGGACCGGTAATAATGAAAAACTGTTTTTT.

The chain uses TRBV6-5 and TRBJ2-7; 7 bases agree with TRBD2. The CDR3 spans 14 residues. Germline V gene data show CDR1 as MNHEY and CDR2 as SVGAGI. Trimming at V came to 6 bases and at J to 2 bases, leaving 7 bases not matched to a gene. The CDR3 loop reads CASRGGADTYEQYV. The CDR3 nucleotides are TGTGCCAGCAGGGGAGGGGCAGATACCTACGAGCAGTACGTC.

The chain links TRBV19 to TRBJ2-6; weak D call: TRBD1 (5 bases). The CDR3 runs 13 residues. Germline CDR1 is LNHDA and CDR2 is SQIVND (reference sequence). Trimming cost V 8 bases and J 4 bases, with 9 bases left between them. This CDR3 reads CASLAGGANVLTF. In DNA, the CDR3 is TGTGCCAGTTTGGCAGGGGGGGCCAACGTCCTGACTTTC.

A single count supports this clone. The chain combines TRBV27 with TRBJ1-2; TRBD1 agrees at 8 bases. The CDR3 contains 15 residues. CDR1 MNHEY and CDR2 SMNVEV come from the germline V gene (reference sequence). V shed 6 bases, J shed 3 bases, and the junction held 9 bases outside the gene matches. DNA for the CDR3: TGTGCCAGCAGCCCCATGGACAGGGCTGACTATGGCTACACCTTC. Translated, it gives CASSPMDRADYGYTF.

The V gene is TRBV4-1, the J gene TRBJ2-7, with TRBD1 matching 8 bases. Germline lookup yields CDR1 MGHRA and CDR2 YSYEKL. CDR3 length: 17 amino acids. J was trimmed by 4 bases and V by 1 base; bases with no gene match: 12. The DNA for the CDR3 is TGCGCCAGCAGCCAAGTTCACTGGACAGGGTCGAATTACGAGCAGTACTTC. Protein: CASSQVHWTGSNYEQYF.

CDR3 sequence (DNA): TGCGCCAGCAGCGATTTAGCGGGGGTGGAGACCCAGTACTTC. Translated, it gives CASSDLAGVETQYF. The chain has TRBV4-1 and TRBJ2-5, with 9 bases lining up with TRBD2. The CDR3 is 14 residues long. Germline CDR1 and CDR2: MGHRA and YSYEKL. Trimming removed 5 bases from V and 5 bases from J; junction bases left unmatched: 6.